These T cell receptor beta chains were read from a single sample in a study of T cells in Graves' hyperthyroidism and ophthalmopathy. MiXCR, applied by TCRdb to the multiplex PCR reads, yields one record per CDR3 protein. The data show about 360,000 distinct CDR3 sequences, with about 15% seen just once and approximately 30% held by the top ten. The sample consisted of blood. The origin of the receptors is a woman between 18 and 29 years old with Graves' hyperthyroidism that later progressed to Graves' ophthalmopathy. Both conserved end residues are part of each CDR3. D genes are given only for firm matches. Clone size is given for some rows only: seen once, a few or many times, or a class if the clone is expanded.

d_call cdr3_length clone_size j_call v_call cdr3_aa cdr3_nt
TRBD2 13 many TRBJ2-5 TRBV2 CASRTGGQETQYF TGTGCCAGCAGGACGGGGGGACAAGAGACCCAGTACTTC
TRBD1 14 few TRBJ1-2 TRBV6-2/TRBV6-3 CATRDREVERGYTF TGTGCCACCCGGGACAGGGAGGTTGAGAGAGGCTACACCTTC
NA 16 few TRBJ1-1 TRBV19 CASSIAGKASGTEAFF TGTGCCAGTAGTATTGCAGGTAAAGCTTCCGGCACTGAAGCTTTCTTT
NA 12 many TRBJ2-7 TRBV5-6 CASSLADYEQYF TGTGCCAGCAGCTTGGCTGACTACGAGCAGTACTTC
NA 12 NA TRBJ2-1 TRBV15 CATSRDRTAEFF TGTGCCACCAGCAGAGATAGGACGGCCGAGTTCTTC
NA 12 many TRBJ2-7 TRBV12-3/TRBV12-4 CASSTGKYEQYF TGTGCCAGCAGTACAGGGAAATACGAGCAGTACTTC
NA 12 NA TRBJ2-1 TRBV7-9 CASSSGLNEQFF TGTGCCAGCAGCTCGGGCCTAAATGAGCAGTTCTTC
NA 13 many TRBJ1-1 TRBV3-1 CASSLGTVTEAFF TGTGCCAGCAGCCTCGGGACGGTCACTGAAGCTTTCTTT
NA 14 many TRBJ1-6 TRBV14 CASSQAGGGSPLHF TGTGCCAGCAGCCAAGCCGGGGGTGGTTCACCCCTCCACTTT
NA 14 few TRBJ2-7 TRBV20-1 CSARDLGRYYEQYF TGCAGTGCCAGAGACTTGGGGCGCTATTACGAGCAGTACTTC
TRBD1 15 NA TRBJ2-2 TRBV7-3 CASSFRDRYTGELFF TGTGCCAGCAGCTTCCGGGACAGATACACCGGGGAGCTGTTTTTT
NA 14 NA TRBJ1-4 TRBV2 CASSARGTNEKLFF TGTGCCAGCAGTGCCAGGGGCACTAATGAAAAACTGTTTTTT
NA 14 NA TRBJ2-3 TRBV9 CASSADGSTDTQYF TGTGCCAGCAGCGCCGACGGAAGCACAGATACGCAGTATTTT
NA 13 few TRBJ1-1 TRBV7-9 CASSKGQALEAFF TGTGCCAGCAGTAAGGGACAAGCCCTTGAAGCTTTCTTT